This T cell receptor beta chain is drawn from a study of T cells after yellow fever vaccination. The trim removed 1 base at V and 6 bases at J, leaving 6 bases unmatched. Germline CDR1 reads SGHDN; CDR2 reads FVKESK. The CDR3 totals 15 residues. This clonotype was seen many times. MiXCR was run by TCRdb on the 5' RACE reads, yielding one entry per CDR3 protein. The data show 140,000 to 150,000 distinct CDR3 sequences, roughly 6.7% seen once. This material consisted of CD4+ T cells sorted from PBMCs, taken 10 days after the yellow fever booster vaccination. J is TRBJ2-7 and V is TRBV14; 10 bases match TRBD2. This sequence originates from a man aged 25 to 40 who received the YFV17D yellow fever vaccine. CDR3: CASSQASGSQSEQYF. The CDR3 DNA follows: TGTGCCAGCAGCCAAGCTAGCGGGAGCCAAAGCGAGCAGTACTTC.